The rows below give T cell receptor beta chains drawn from one sample of a study of OX40 agonist ivuxolimab in advanced cancers. Assay used: immunoSEQ multiplex PCR; TCRdb lists only in-frame clones, some missing. The data hold fewer than 100,000 clones, with around 88% observed a single time. The sequences come from CD4+ or CD8+ T cells sorted from blood, collected in a trial of the OX40 agonist ivuxolimab. These receptor sequences come from an adult with an advanced solid tumor such as melanoma, head and neck, liver or kidney cancer. Each CDR3 is given with its conserved first and last residue. A D gene is named only where the DNA matches it firmly. Clone size is shown for a subset of rows, as once, few, many or a class of expanded clone.

CSFFRGHGYTF	TGCAGTTTCTTCCGGGGGCATGGCTACACCTTC	TRBV20-1	once	TRBJ1-2	-
CASSDSLGSSGPGRFGYTF	TGTGCCAGCAGTGACTCCCTCGGCTCTTCAGGACCGGGGAGGTTTGGCTACACCTTC	TRBV6-4	-	TRBJ1-2	-
CASSSQLAGGYEQYF	TGTGCCAGCAGCTCCCAATTAGCGGGGGGCTACGAGCAGTACTTC	TRBV7-2	-	TRBJ2-7	TRBD2
CASIIYRDTYSGANVLTF	TGTGCCAGCATTATCTACCGGGACACCTACTCTGGGGCCAACGTCCTGACTTTC	TRBV5-6	-	TRBJ2-6	-
CASSLAPGVSYEQYF	TGCGCCAGCAGCTTGGCACCCGGGGTCTCCTACGAGCAGTACTTC	TRBV5-1	-	TRBJ2-7	-
CASSGGKVSPLHF	TGTGCCAGCAGTGGCGGGAAGGTGTCACCCCTCCACTTT	TRBV25-1	-	TRBJ1-6	-
CASSPTVGFSNTGELFF	TGTGCCAGCAGCCCCACGGTGGGGTTTTCGAACACCGGGGAGCTGTTTTTT	TRBV11-3	-	TRBJ2-2	-
CASSDTGTARGYTF	TGTGCCAGCAGCGATACCGGGACCGCTAGAGGCTACACCTTC	TRBV9	few	TRBJ1-2	-
CASSDPSMNTEAFF	TGTGCCAGCAGTGACCCTTCTATGAACACTGAAGCTTTCTTT	TRBV6-4	once	TRBJ1-1	-
CASGIPNTEAFF	TGTGCCAGCGGTATTCCGAACACTGAAGCTTTCTTT	TRBV6-1	-	TRBJ1-1	-
CASSPANSNQPQHF	TGTGCCAGCTCACCAGCAAATAGCAATCAGCCCCAGCATTTT	TRBV18	-	TRBJ1-5	-
CASSSPTDPNTEAFF	TGTGCCAGCAGTTCCCCGACAGACCCGAACACTGAAGCTTTCTTT	TRBV27	-	TRBJ1-1	-
CASSQDRPSSNEQFF	TGTGCCAGCAGCCAGGACAGACCGTCCTCAAATGAGCAGTTCTTC	TRBV7-3	-	TRBJ2-1	-
CASSSWTGIEQYF	TGTGCCAGCAGTTCATGGACAGGGATCGAGCAGTACTTC	TRBV27	-	TRBJ2-7	TRBD1
CASSEAQTFGTQYF	TGTGCCAGCAGTGAAGCGCAAACCTTCGGTACGCAGTATTTT	TRBV2	-	TRBJ2-3	-
CASSPSGGASPGELFF	TGTGCCAGCAGTCCTAGCGGGGGGGCCTCGCCCGGGGAGCTGTTTTTT	TRBV28	-	TRBJ2-2	TRBD2
CASSRRGPLSYGYTF	TGTGCCAGCAGCCGCCGGGGGCCCCTTTCCTATGGCTACACCTTC	TRBV28	-	TRBJ1-2	-
CASSQLGTYEQYF	TGTGCCAGCAGCCAACTCGGGACCTACGAGCAGTACTTC	TRBV4-2	-	TRBJ2-7	-
CASSIGTGEGTQYF	TGTGCCAGCAGCATCGGGACAGGGGAAGGGACCCAGTACTTC	TRBV6-6	-	TRBJ2-5	TRBD1
CASSLWAGNEQYF	TGTGCCAGCAGCTTATGGGCAGGAAACGAGCAGTACTTC	TRBV7-3	-	TRBJ2-7	-